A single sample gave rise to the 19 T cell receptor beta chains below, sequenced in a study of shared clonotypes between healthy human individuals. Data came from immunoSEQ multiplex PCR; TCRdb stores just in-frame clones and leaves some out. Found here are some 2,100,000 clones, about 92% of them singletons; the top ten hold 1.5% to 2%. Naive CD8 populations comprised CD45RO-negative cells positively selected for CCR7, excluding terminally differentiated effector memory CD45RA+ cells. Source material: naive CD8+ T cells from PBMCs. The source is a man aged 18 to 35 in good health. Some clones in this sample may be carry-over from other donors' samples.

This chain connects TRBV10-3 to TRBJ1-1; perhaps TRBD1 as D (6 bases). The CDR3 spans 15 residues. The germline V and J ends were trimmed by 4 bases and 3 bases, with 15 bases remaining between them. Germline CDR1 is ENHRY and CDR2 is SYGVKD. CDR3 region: CAISVGGGGYTEAFF. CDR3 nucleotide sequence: TGTGCCATCAGTGTTGGGGGCGGAGGTTACACTGAAGCTTTCTTT.

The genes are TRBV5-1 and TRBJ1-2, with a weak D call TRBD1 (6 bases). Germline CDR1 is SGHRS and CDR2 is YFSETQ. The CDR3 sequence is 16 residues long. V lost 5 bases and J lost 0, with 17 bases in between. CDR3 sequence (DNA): TGCGCCAGCAGGCCCCCAGGGGTTTTCACTAACTATGGCTACACCTTC. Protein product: CASRPPGVFTNYGYTF.

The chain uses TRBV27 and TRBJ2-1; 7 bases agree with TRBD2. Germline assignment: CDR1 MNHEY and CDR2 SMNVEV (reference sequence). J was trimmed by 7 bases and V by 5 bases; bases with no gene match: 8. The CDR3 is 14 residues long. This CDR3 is CASSGPGGLNEQFF. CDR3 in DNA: TGTGCCAGCAGTGGCCCCGGGGGGTTAAATGAGCAGTTCTTC.

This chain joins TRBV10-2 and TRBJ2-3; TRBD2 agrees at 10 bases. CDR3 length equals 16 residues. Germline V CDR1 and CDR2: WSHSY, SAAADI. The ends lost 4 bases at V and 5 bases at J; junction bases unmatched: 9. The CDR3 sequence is CASSVALAGGQDTQYF. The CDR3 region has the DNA TGCGCCAGCAGTGTAGCCTTAGCGGGAGGTCAAGATACGCAGTATTTT.

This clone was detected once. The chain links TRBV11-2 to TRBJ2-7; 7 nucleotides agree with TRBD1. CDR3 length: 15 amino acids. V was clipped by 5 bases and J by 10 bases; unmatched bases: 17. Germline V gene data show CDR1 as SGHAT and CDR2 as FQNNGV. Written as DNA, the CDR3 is TGTGCCAGCAGCGGCGAGACAGGGAATTACCATCGACAGTACTTC. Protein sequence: CASSGETGNYHRQYF.

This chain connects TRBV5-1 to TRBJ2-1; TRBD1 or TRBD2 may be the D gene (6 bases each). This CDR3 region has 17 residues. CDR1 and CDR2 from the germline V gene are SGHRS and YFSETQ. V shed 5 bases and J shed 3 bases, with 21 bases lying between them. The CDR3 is CASRPTGGGPFYNEQFF. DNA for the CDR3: TGCGCCAGCAGACCAACGGGTGGGGGGCCATTCTACAATGAGCAGTTCTTC.

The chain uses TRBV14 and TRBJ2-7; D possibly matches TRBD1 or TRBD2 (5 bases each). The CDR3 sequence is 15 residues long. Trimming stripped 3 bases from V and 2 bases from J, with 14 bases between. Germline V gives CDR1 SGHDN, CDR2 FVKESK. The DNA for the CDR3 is TGTGCCAGCAGCCAGAGAGCAGGGACCCCCTACGAGCAGTACTTC. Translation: CASSQRAGTPYEQYF.

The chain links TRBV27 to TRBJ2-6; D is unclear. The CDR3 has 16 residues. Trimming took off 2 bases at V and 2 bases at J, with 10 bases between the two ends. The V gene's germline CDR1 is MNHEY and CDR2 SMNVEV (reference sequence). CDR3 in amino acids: CASSLVGVPGANVLTF. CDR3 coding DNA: TGTGCCAGCAGTTTAGTTGGGGTTCCTGGGGCCAACGTCCTGACTTTC.

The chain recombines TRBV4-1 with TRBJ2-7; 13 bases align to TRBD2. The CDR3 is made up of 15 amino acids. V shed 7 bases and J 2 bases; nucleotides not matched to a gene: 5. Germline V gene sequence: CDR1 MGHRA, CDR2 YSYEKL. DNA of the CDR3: TGCGCCAGCAAGACCGGGACTAGCGGGACCTACGAGCAGTACTTC. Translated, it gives CASKTGTSGTYEQYF.

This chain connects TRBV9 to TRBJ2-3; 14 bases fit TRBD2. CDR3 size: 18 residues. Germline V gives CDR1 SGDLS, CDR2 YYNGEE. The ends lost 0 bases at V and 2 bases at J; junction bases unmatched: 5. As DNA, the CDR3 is TGTGCCAGCAGCGTAGGACTAGCGGGAGGGCCTAACACAGATACGCAGTATTTT. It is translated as CASSVGLAGGPNTDTQYF. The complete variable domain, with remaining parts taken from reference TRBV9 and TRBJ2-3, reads DSGVTQTPKHLITATGQRVTLRCSPRSGDLSVYWYQQSLDQGLQFLIQYYNGEERAKGNILERFSAQQFPDLHSELNLSSLELGDSALYFCASSVGLAGGPNTDTQYFGPGTRLTVL.

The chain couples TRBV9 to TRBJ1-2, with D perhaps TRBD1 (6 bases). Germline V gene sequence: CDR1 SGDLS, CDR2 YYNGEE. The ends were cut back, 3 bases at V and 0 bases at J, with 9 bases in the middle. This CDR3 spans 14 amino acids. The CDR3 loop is CASSAWTANYGYTF. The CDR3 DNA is TGTGCCAGCAGCGCATGGACAGCTAACTATGGCTACACCTTC.

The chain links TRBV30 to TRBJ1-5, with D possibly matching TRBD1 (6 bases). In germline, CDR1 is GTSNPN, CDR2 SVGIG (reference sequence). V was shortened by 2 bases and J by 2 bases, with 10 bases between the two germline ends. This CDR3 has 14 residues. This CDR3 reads CAWSSGAGNQPQHF. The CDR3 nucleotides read TGTGCCTGGAGTTCGGGGGCAGGCAATCAGCCCCAGCATTTT.

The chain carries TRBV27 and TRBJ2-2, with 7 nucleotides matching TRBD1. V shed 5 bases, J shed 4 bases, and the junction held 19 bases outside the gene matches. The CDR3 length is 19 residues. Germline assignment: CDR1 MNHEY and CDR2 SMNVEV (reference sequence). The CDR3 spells CASSDLRDSVLGVTGELFF. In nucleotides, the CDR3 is TGTGCCAGCAGTGACCTCCGGGACAGCGTCCTGGGGGTCACCGGGGAGCTGTTTTTT.

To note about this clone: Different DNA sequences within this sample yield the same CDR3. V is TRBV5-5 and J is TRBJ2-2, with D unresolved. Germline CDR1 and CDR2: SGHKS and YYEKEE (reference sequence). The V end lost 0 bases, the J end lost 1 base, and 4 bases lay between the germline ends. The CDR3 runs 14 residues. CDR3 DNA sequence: TGTGCCAGCAGCTTGGGGAAGAACACCGGGGAGCTGTTTTTT. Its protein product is CASSLGKNTGELFF.

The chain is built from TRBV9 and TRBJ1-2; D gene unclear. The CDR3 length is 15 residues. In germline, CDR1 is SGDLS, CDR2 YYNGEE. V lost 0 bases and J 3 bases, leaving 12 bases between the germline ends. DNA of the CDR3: TGTGCCAGCAGCGTAGAGAGGCACAGCGACTATGGCTACACCTTC. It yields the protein CASSVERHSDYGYTF.

The CDR3 DNA sequence: TGTGCCAGCAGCACCGGGACATCGCAGTACTTC. Its protein is CASSTGTSQYF. The V and J genes are TRBV27 and TRBJ2-4, with D tentatively TRBD1 (6 bases). Germline V gene lookup returns CDR1 MNHEY and CDR2 SMNVEV (reference sequence). The CDR3 has 11 amino acids. Between the trimmed V and J ends, which lost 6 bases and 13 bases, there was a span of 13 bases.

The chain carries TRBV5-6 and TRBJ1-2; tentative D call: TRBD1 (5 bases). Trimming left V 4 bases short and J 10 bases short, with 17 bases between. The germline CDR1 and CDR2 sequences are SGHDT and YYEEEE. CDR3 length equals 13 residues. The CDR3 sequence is CASSPGTGGPYTF. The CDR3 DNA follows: TGTGCCAGCAGCCCCGGGACCGGGGGACCCTACACCTTC.

In nucleotides, the CDR3 is TGTGCCAGCAGCCTCCACAGGGGGCTGGGAGAGACCCAGTACTTC. It yields the protein CASSLHRGLGETQYF. This chain uses TRBV9 with TRBJ2-5, with 9 positions matching TRBD1. Germline V gives CDR1 SGDLS, CDR2 YYNGEE. After removal of 4 bases from V and 4 bases from J, the junction contained 8 bases not matched to a gene. The CDR3 contains 15 residues. The variable domain in full, completed from reference TRBV9 and TRBJ2-5, reads DSGVTQTPKHLITATGQRVTLRCSPRSGDLSVYWYQQSLDQGLQFLIQYYNGEERAKGNILERFSAQQFPDLHSELNLSSLELGDSALYFCASSLHRGLGETQYFGPGTRLLVL.

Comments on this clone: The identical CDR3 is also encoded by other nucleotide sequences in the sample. The CDR3 spells CASSLGDSYEQYF. The CDR3 nucleotides read TGTGCCAGCTCCTTGGGGGACTCCTACGAGCAGTACTTC. V is TRBV27 and J is TRBJ2-7, with D perhaps given as TRBD1 or TRBD2 (5 bases each). Germline V gene data show CDR1 as MNHEY and CDR2 as SMNVEV (reference sequence). The CDR3 sequence is 13 residues long. V was clipped by 8 bases and J by 0 bases, with 11 bases between them.